This TCR beta chain appears in the sequencing data of a study of cytomegalovirus exposure and HLA in healthy donors. Of note for this clone: Its specificity is unknown.

The PCR had 60 Vbeta and 13 Jbeta primers. Sequencing was performed with immunoSEQ multiplex PCR; in TCRdb, only in-frame clones are kept and a portion is missing. This table holds approximately 40,000 clones. Study results and limitations: Later analysis identified 16,951 TCR beta sequences associated with HLA alleles, using a false discovery rate threshold of 0.05. The study labeled fewer than 200 TCR beta chains cytomegalovirus-associated. TCR beta V- and J-gene trimming was later associated with a missense DCLRE1C variant.

This CDR3 is built from 14 residues. V dropped 3 bases and J dropped 1 base, with 10 bases sitting between them. CDR1 SQVTM and CDR2 ANQGSEA come from the germline V gene. This TCR derives from a human donor in good health. Input material: PBMCs. The chain couples TRBV29-1 to TRBJ2-1, with D hard to call. CDR3 protein: CSVDGLRSYNEQFF. The CDR3 DNA sequence: TGCAGCGTTGATGGGTTGAGGTCCTACAATGAGCAGTTCTTC.